The 7 T cell receptor beta chains below come from one sample, sequenced in a study of cytomegalovirus exposure and HLA in healthy donors. TCRdb's copy holds only in-frame clones and misses some; the assay was immunoSEQ multiplex PCR. The sample includes some 130,000 clones, about 88% of them seen just once. Specimen: PBMCs. The receptors stem from a young woman in good health and CMV-seronegative.

V gene TRBV2 combines with J gene TRBJ1-2; D ambiguous. Germline V gene lookup returns CDR1 SNHLY and CDR2 FYNNEI. The CDR3 length is 15 residues. V lost 6 bases to trimming and J lost 2 bases, with 16 bases between them. This chain's CDR3 is CASRVWQEGNYGYTF. CDR3 nucleotide sequence: TGTGCCAGCAGGGTTTGGCAGGAGGGAAACTATGGCTACACCTTC.

This clone was observed a few times. The chain uses TRBV7-3 and TRBJ1-5; D might be TRBD1 (5 bases). Trimming left V 4 bases short and J 0 bases short, with 13 bases between. Germline CDR1 is SGHTA and CDR2 is FQGTGA. The CDR3 length is 16 residues. The CDR3 DNA reads TGTGCCAGCAGCTGTCCAGACAGTTATAGCAATCAGCCCCAGCATTTT. It is translated as CASSCPDSYSNQPQHF. Full variable domain (remainder filled in from reference TRBV7-3 and TRBJ1-5): GAGVSQTPSNKVTEKGKYVELRCDPISGHTALYWYRQSLGQGPEFLIYFQGTGAADDSGLPNDRFFAVRPEGSVSTLKIQRTERGDSAVYLCASSCPDSYSNQPQHFGDGTRLSIL.

This sequence joins TRBV7-9 and TRBJ1-2, with D uncertain. Deletions cut 5 bases from V and 6 bases from J, with 7 bases between. The CDR3 is 11 residues long. Per the germline V gene, CDR1 is SEHNR and CDR2 is FQNEAQ (reference sequence). CDR3 DNA sequence: TGTGCCAGCAGCCGGACTGATGGCTACACCTTC. Its protein is CASSRTDGYTF.

The chain employs TRBV7-9 and TRBJ1-6; D possibly corresponds to TRBD1 (6 bases). V was pared by 1 base and J by 10 bases, with 11 bases between. The germline gives CDR1 SEHNR, CDR2 FQNEAQ (reference sequence). This CDR3 spans 14 amino acids. This CDR3 is CASSLDREVSPLHF. CDR3 sequence (DNA): TGTGCCAGCAGCTTAGACAGGGAAGTGTCACCCCTCCACTTT.

The chain combines TRBV6-5 with TRBJ1-2; 8 positions match TRBD1. Looked up from germline, CDR1 is MNHEY and CDR2 is SVGAGI. CDR3 size: 15 residues. V was pared by 6 bases and J by 2 bases, with 8 bases of the junction left unmatched. CDR3 in amino acids: CASRETGVGNYGYTF. CDR3 nucleotide sequence: TGTGCCAGCAGGGAGACAGGGGTAGGCAACTATGGCTACACCTTC.

The gene calls are TRBV6-6 and TRBJ2-7, with TRBD1 as a possible D gene (5 bases). V was pared by 6 bases and J by 6 bases, with 15 bases between. The CDR3 totals 13 residues. Germline V CDR1 and CDR2: MNHNY, SVGAGI (reference sequence). CDR3 protein: CASRGALSFEQYF. The CDR3 nucleotides read TGTGCCAGCAGAGGGGCGTTGAGCTTCGAGCAGTACTTC.

The gene calls are TRBV19 and TRBJ2-5; D unresolved. The V end lost 3 bases, the J end lost 4 bases, and 15 bases lay between the germline ends. CDR3 length: 15 residues. The germline V gene has CDR1 LNHDA and CDR2 SQIVND (reference sequence). The CDR3 reads CASSMRRDGGETQYF. CDR3 sequence (DNA): TGTGCCAGTAGTATGCGGCGTGACGGCGGAGAGACCCAGTACTTC.